This T cell receptor (beta chain) comes out of a study of blood T cell repertoires in COVID-19. In the study overall: Samples came from the United States, Italy and Spain, spanning acute and convalescent COVID-19.

Germline trimming cut 4 bases from V and 5 bases from J; bases unmatched to any gene: 22. The germline gives CDR1 LNHDA, CDR2 SQIVND (reference sequence). The CDR3 length is 21 residues. Profiled with immunoSEQ multiplex PCR; TCRdb holds only in-frame clones, not every one. This table holds about 70,000 clones, about 85% found once. Sequenced material: peripheral blood. The receptor comes from a man older than 75 with acute or convalescent COVID-19. This rearrangement joins TRBV19 to TRBJ2-5; 13 nucleotides match TRBD2. The CDR3 protein is CASSTQKGLAGEGVPSETQYF. In nucleotides, the CDR3 is TGTGCCAGTAGTACCCAGAAAGGACTAGCGGGAGAGGGGGTTCCCAGCGAGACCCAGTACTTC. The full variable domain, completed using reference TRBV19 and TRBJ2-5, is DGGITQSPKYLFRKEGQNVTLSCEQNLNHDAMYWYRQDPGQGLRLIYYSQIVNDFQKGDIAEGYSVSREKKESFPLTVTSAQKNPTAFYLCASSTQKGLAGEGVPSETQYFGPGTRLLVL.